Reported below is one T cell receptor (beta chain). The CDR3 is 19 residues long. The V segment lost 6 bases and the J segment 1 base; nucleotides outside the gene matches: 16. The germline gives CDR1 MDHEN, CDR2 SYDVKM. Primers: 60 Vbeta forward and 13 Jbeta reverse. Measured with immunoSEQ multiplex PCR; TCRdb has only the in-frame clones, and not every one. The sample yields about 86,000 clones, around 80% seen once. The data are from a study of cytomegalovirus exposure and HLA in healthy donors. This chain connects TRBV28 to TRBJ2-3, with TRBD2 matching over 10 bases. The TCR was taken from a male donor in good health and CMV-seropositive. Sample: PBMCs. CDR3 coding DNA: TGTGCCAGCAGGCGAGGGCGGCTAGCGGGAGATATGCGCACAGATACGCAGTATTTT. This sequence encodes CASRRGRLAGDMRTDTQYF.